This TCR beta chain was captured in a study of human thymus T cells (dated by TCRdb to between 2020 and 2021). For the study in its entirety: The study described the TCR alpha and beta repertoires in under ten infant thymus samples and a handful of matching peripheral blood samples. Donor ages ranged from about 6 to 250 days, and the cohort comprised six or seven male and two female infants.

According to the germline V gene, CDR1 reads SGHRS and CDR2 reads YFSETQ. The CDR3 sequence holds 17 residues, the cysteine and phenylalanine included. Only the CDR3 portion is preserved as DNA: 51 bases, with reading frame beginning at the first base. Unmatched junction bases come to 11, with V trimmed by 4 bases and J by 2 bases. For this clone: What this receptor recognizes is not known. No base-level quality is on record; no much larger clone is a single base apart.

In Finland, the donors were immunologically healthy infants who were having open corrective cardiac surgery for congenital heart defects. During surgery, a small about 0.45-1 mL aliquot of peripheral blood was collected from four of the eight donors. For blood samples, genomic DNA was extracted from all available leukocytes instead of from a fixed number of cells. ACK lysis buffer was used to remove erythrocytes from blood, and the leukocytes were stored at -70 degrees C as pellets. A QIAsymphony instrument was used to extract genomic DNA from frozen cell pellets. Using the immunoSEQ multiplex PCR assay, the TCRB and TCRAD loci were amplified from a standardized quantity of quality-controlled genomic DNA. The V(D)J region was spanned by amplicons of a length sufficient to cover the CDR3 and to identify V and J genes. The amplicons were sequenced on an Illumina platform via the commercial immunoSEQ service. The published analysis was carried out like this. Primer bias and sequencing errors were corrected as previously described, and TCRAD and TCRB definitions were based on the IMGT database. Analysis of the repertoires was done with immunoSEQ Analyzer 3.0 and VDJTools and included basic statistics, V/J segment usage, diversity estimates, rarefaction and pairwise overlap. Diversity was estimated with Chao1, ChaoE, Efron-Thisted, Shannon and inverse Simpson indices, and also on datasets down-sampled to the smallest sample. Repertoire overlap was determined by strict matching of CDR3 nucleotide sequence, V gene and J gene, and Jaccard-based multidimensional scaling clustering was applied. The table was pulled from immuneACCESS by TCRdb, which kept in-frame rearrangements only. Such tables lose some clones; where checked, under half of the loss comes from unresolved V genes, and the rest has no known cause. V and J calls and clone size are copied from that table; D and trimming were computed from the DNA. The sample data list roughly 60,000 clones, and 90% to 95% of these were observed just once. The ten largest account for around 5.4% of the sample.

The paper as a whole reports these results and caveats: Biased V and J gene segment usage appeared to be present in both thymic and peripheral blood repertoires. Thymus samples yielded on average around 810,000 unique TCRB clonotypes, compared with 80,000 to 85,000 from blood samples.

Here the chain combines TRBV5-1 and TRBJ2-3, and 9 junction bases match TRBD2. Sequenced material: blood. The origin of this receptor is a boy under two years old with a congenital heart defect but otherwise immunologically healthy. The DNA reads as follows: TGCGCCAGCAGCCGGGAACCTAGCGGGACGGCCACAGATACGCAGTATTTT. Translated, it reads CASSREPSGTATDTQYF.